Listed below are T cell receptor beta chains from one sample, sequenced in a study of graft-versus-host responses after intestinal transplantation. Their antigen targets remain unknown. The method was immunoSEQ multiplex PCR; TCRdb's version includes in-frame clones alone and lacks a portion of them. Among over 100,000 clones listed, 85% to 95% were seen once. The source material was unstimulated CD8+ T cells sorted from spleen or lymph node cells, sampled before transplant. These receptors were taken from a human donor who was the organ donor for an intestinal transplant. Both conserved end residues are part of each CDR3. Fields, in order: J gene, D gene, clone size, V gene, CDR3 protein, CDR3 DNA. A D gene is named only where the DNA matches it firmly. The size entry is marked missing in some rows and otherwise reads once, few, many or a size class.

TRBJ2-3,NA,NA,TRBV4-1,CASSQGVLADTQYF,TGCGCCAGCAGCCAAGGGGTCCTAGCAGATACGCAGTATTTT
TRBJ2-7,NA,NA,TRBV28,CASSLALDWTYEQYF,TGTGCCAGCAGTTTAGCCTTAGACTGGACCTACGAGCAGTACTTC
TRBJ1-4,TRBD1,NA,TRBV30,CAWRAGQGANEKLFF,TGTGCCTGGAGGGCGGGACAGGGGGCTAATGAAAAACTGTTTTTT
TRBJ1-5,TRBD1,NA,TRBV10-3,CAISGDRGFSNQPQHF,TGTGCCATCAGTGGGGACAGGGGATTTAGCAATCAGCCCCAGCATTTT
TRBJ2-7,NA,NA,TRBV7-9,CASSSSWDGNYEQYF,TGTGCCAGCAGCTCCTCTTGGGACGGGAACTACGAGCAGTACTTC
TRBJ2-7,TRBD1,NA,TRBV4-1,CASSRGQGDDEQYF,TGCGCCAGCAGCCGGGGACAGGGAGACGACGAGCAGTACTTC
TRBJ1-3,NA,NA,TRBV2,CASSVDRTSGNTIYF,TGTGCCAGCAGCGTTGACAGGACCTCTGGAAACACCATATATTTT
TRBJ1-6,NA,once,TRBV4-3,CASSQDLNSPLHF,TGCGCCAGCAGCCAAGATTTGAATTCACCCCTCCACTTT
TRBJ2-5,NA,NA,TRBV6-1,CASSEGRTGGQETQYF,TGTGCCAGCAGTGAAGGCCGGACGGGTGGCCAAGAGACCCAGTACTTC
TRBJ2-5,TRBD2,NA,TRBV28,CVTTGTSKETQYF,TGTGTCACTACCGGGACTAGCAAAGAGACCCAGTACTTC